This T cell receptor (beta chain) derives from a study of cytomegalovirus exposure and HLA in healthy donors. Per the germline V gene, CDR1 is ENHRY and CDR2 is SYGVKD. Trimming removed 2 bases from V and 2 bases from J; junction bases left unmatched: 3. The CDR3 has 15 amino acids. Method: immunoSEQ multiplex PCR; TCRdb's copy keeps in-frame clones and lacks some. The data hold around 62,000 clones, with 80% to 90% observed a single time. The sequence was obtained from a woman aged 18 to 35 in good health and CMV-seronegative. Sequenced sample: PBMCs. The V gene is TRBV10-3, the J gene TRBJ1-3; 7 nucleotides agree with TRBD1. The CDR3 reads CAISELGTAGNTIYF. The CDR3 nucleotides read TGTGCCATCAGTGAGCTAGGGACAGCTGGAAACACCATATATTTT.